The clone carrying this TCR beta chain was seen a handful of times. A multiplex PCR was run with 60 Vbeta primers and 13 Jbeta primers. In the study's own analysis: Roughly 11 million shared chains were among approximately 87 million unique TCR beta chains counted in a later analysis. Some clones are missing from TCRdb's copy, which holds only in-frame ones; the method was immunoSEQ multiplex PCR. That table gives V, J and clone size, and the DNA gave D and trimming. The table has roughly 240,000 clones, roughly 81% seen once. This CDR3 comprises 11 residues. V shed 1 base and J shed 8 bases, with 6 bases lying between them. Germline V CDR1 and CDR2: MNHNS, SASEGT. This specimen comes from a study of cytomegalovirus exposure and HLA in healthy donors.

The source of this sequence is a girl aged 2 to 9 in good health and CMV-seronegative. Source material: PBMCs. The chain couples TRBV6-1 to TRBJ2-7; no reliable D call. The CDR3 loop reads CASSEELQQYF. CDR3 DNA: TGTGCCAGCAGTGAAGAACTCCAGCAGTACTTC.